This TCR beta chain was captured by sequencing in a study of tumor and adjacent non-tumor tissue in lung cancer. This clonotype showed up just a few times. Antigen: not known. A modified ARM-PCR protocol with three rounds of nested PCR amplified TCRbeta. TCRdb reprocessed the multiplex PCR reads via MiXCR and lists one record per CDR3 protein. This table has roughly 200,000 distinct CDR3 sequences, around 71% appearing once. This CDR3 is 14 amino acids long. Trimming removed 1 base from V and 4 bases from J; junction bases left unmatched: 3. CDR1 is DFQATT, CDR2 SNEGSKA, per germline (reference sequence). Findings and limits, study-wide: Higher tumor TCR diversity was associated with shorter survival.

RNA was extracted from bulk tissue without any cell sorting. Sample: lung tumor tissue. The V gene is TRBV20-1, the J gene TRBJ2-5; 10 bases map to TRBD1. The receptor was isolated from a man aged 55-75 years with non-small cell lung cancer. The DNA of the CDR3 is TGCAGTGCTAGAGCGGGGACAGGGGTAGAGACCCAGTACTTC. Translating gives CSARAGTGVETQYF.